A selection of T cell receptor beta chains follows, all from one sample in a study of cytomegalovirus exposure and HLA in healthy donors. Some clones are missing from TCRdb's copy, which holds only in-frame ones; the method was immunoSEQ multiplex PCR. The table shows 150,000 to 200,000 clones, with around 84% occurring only once. The sample comprised PBMCs. These TCRs come from a woman aged 18-30 years in good health and CMV-seronegative. CDR3s include the opening cysteine and the closing phenylalanine or tryptophan. Not all rows give a size; the values are once, few, many and, for expanded clones, a class.

clone size	J gene	V gene	CDR3 protein
-	TRBJ2-3	TRBV30	CAWSVPHRGRSDAPTDTQYF
-	TRBJ2-5	TRBV9	CASSVLGEVQETQYF
-	TRBJ1-4	TRBV2	CASRGQGGNEKLFF
-	TRBJ1-6	TRBV9	CASIPHQGPVPLHF
few	TRBJ1-1	TRBV19	CASSIPGGYTEAFF
-	TRBJ2-3	TRBV30	CAWSVGQGQDTQYF
-	TRBJ2-7	TRBV6-6	CASSYPGQNSYEQYF
-	TRBJ2-7	TRBV29-1	CSVRGIAGSYEQYF
-	TRBJ2-1	TRBV28	CASSLTGPYNEQFF
-	TRBJ1-3	TRBV4-1	CASSQGGTGELVGNTIYF
-	TRBJ2-5	TRBV5-1	CASSSAGVPEETQYF
-	TRBJ2-7	TRBV6-1	CASAGTGSCEQYF